The 2 T cell receptor beta chains below all came from one sample that was sequenced in a study of OX40 agonist ivuxolimab in advanced cancers. Profiled with immunoSEQ multiplex PCR; TCRdb holds only in-frame clones, not every one. The repertoire has around 70,000 clones, around 88% of them found once; the top ten carry 6.9%. This sample comprised CD4+ or CD8+ T cells sorted from blood, obtained in a trial of the OX40 agonist ivuxolimab. The origin of the receptors is an adult with an advanced solid tumor such as melanoma, head and neck, liver or kidney cancer.

DNA of the CDR3: TGTGCCAGCAGCCAAGGGACTTCCTTCCAAGAGACCCAGTACTTC. This translates into CASSQGTSFQETQYF. The chain carries TRBV4-2 and TRBJ2-5, with D possibly TRBD2 on 5 matching bases. CDR3 length: 15 residues. The V gene lost 1 base and the J gene lost 1 base, with 10 bases spanning the gap. Germline V gene sequence: CDR1 LGHNA, CDR2 YNFKEQ.

The chain carries TRBV18 and TRBJ2-2; D perhaps matches TRBD2 (5 bases). Germline V gives CDR1 KGHSH, CDR2 LQKENI. With 3 bases removed from V and 0 bases from J, the gap between germline ends came to 11 bases. There are 16 residues in the CDR3. As DNA, the CDR3 is TGTGCCAGCTCACCCAGCGGACCACCGAACACCGGGGAGCTGTTTTTT. The encoded protein is CASSPSGPPNTGELFF.